These 3 T cell receptor beta chains were all obtained from the same sample, sequenced in a study of regulatory T cells in long-lasting Graves disease. Indicated time point: persistent/refractory GD, antithyroid drugs over 5 years with positive TRAb. TCR sequences were obtained from RNA taken from PBMCs. CDR3-region Arm-PCR and iRepertoire HTBI primers produced the TCR beta libraries. TCRdb independently ran MiXCR on the multiplex PCR reads; one entry per CDR3 protein. This table holds fewer than 400,000 distinct CDR3 sequences, less than 25% found once. Here the sequenced sample was peripheral blood mononuclear cells (PBMCs), taken when the disease was refractory, from a patient treated with antithyroid drugs. The receptors come from a female donor with Graves disease.

The table lists this clonotype with many counts. The chain is built from TRBV20-1 and TRBJ1-2, with TRBD1 as a possible D gene (6 bases). This CDR3 is built from 13 residues. Germline V gives CDR1 DFQATT, CDR2 SNEGSKA (reference sequence). Trimming shortened V by 5 bases and J by 4 bases, and 14 bases separated the two germline ends. The CDR3 reads CSARRTAPYGYTF. The CDR3 DNA sequence: TGCAGTGCTCGCCGGACAGCCCCCTATGGCTACACCTTC.

The chain is built from TRBV12-3 or TRBV12-4 and TRBJ2-2; the match to TRBD2 covers 7 bases. The length of the CDR3 is 15 residues. V lost 6 bases to trimming and J lost 5 bases; unmatched junction nucleotides: 9. The CDR3 sequence: CASRLGLVGTGELFF. The CDR3, as DNA: TGTGCCAGCAGACTCGGACTAGTCGGTACCGGGGAGCTGTTTTTT.

This clonotype was detected only a few times. The rearrangement joins TRBV27 to TRBJ2-5; TRBD2 matches 16 bases. J was trimmed by 6 bases and V by 6 bases; bases with no gene match: 10. The germline V gene encodes CDR1 MNHEY and CDR2 SMNVEV (reference sequence). The CDR3 is 17 amino acids. Here the CDR3 reads CASSPGLAGGLAQTQYF. The CDR3 DNA is TGTGCCAGCAGCCCGGGACTAGCGGGAGGGCTAGCACAGACCCAGTACTTC.